The T cell receptor beta chain described here comes from a study of long-term antiretroviral therapy in people with HIV (dated by TCRdb to the early 2020s). For context, the study as a whole: Collection of the earliest samples took place about a decade ahead of the 2015 WHO recommendation for immediate ART, at a time when ART was typically delayed until CD4 counts fell. Whether ART initiation and durable HIV suppression were associated with changes in peripheral blood TRB repertoire composition and diversity was tested in a retrospective serial study. A total of roughly 200 cryopreserved PBMC samples were contributed to the cohort by 30 adults with confirmed HIV infection, with samples collected serially over a mean of around 6 years (range 1-12). Among the 30 or so participants with HIV, about 11 were female. No cross-contamination during QIAcube processing turned up in test extractions that ran a monoclonal T-cell line alongside around 32 polyclonal samples. General conclusions and limits of the study: Unsorted PBMC were profiled instead of sorted CD4+ and CD8+ T cells because pre-ART samples had limited cell numbers. ART initiation was associated with a significant increase in TRB diversity, but diversity stayed significantly below transplant donor controls even after long-term ART. Inferences about post-ART repertoire changes were limited because no data were available on ART adherence, viral resistance or therapy changes. Expanded TRB clones identified before ART initiation dominated the repertoire at all time points, although this dominance fluctuated and declined in many PLHIV after ART. Owing to limited PBMC availability, only the TCR beta chain was sequenced, without alpha chain pairing. CDR3 length ranges in HIV repertoires were narrower than in controls, and network structure suggested an antigen-experienced repertoire with only a slight naive shift after ART. The samples span the years 2004 to 2017, and the ART regimens used at that time may not be as effective as current regimens.

CDR1 and CDR2, per the germline V gene, are MDHEN and SYDVKM. The CDR3 runs 16 residues from the cysteine to the phenylalanine. The entry retains the CDR3 DNA only, 48 bases that are in frame from base 1. Ends trimmed: V by 2 bases, J by 3 bases; bases unmatched to a gene: 4. To be included, a participant needed at least one PBMC sample from before ART initiation plus at least two post-ART samples. All participants with HIV were treated in the United States of America. Before DNA extraction, cryopreserved samples of roughly 0.9-11 million PBMC were thawed and washed. At the time of the earliest PBMC sample, participants with HIV were aged between roughly 23 and 60 years. PBMC samples were contributed by each participant from 1-4 timepoints before ART initiation and 2-8 timepoints after ART initiation, with a median of 7 samples. Serial HIV viral load, CD4+ T-cell count, ART history and demographic data were obtained for every participant. Genomic DNA was extracted from unsorted PBMC with a Qiagen kit on a QIAcube, with processing performed in batches of 12 samples.

As regards this clone: The antigen it recognizes is unknown. The record has no base qualities; no much larger clone is one base away.

The immunoSEQ hsTCRB v3.0 assay was used at survey level resolution to sequence the TRB variable region. A depth of roughly 35,000-50,000 T-cell genomes per sample was targeted for TRB sequencing. Pooled TRB libraries were sequenced on an Illumina MiSeq with a v3 150-cycle kit. Under the source paper's analysis protocol: Repertoire analysis was run in R within a reproducible Nextflow workflow that covered QC, data transformation and analysis. LymphoSeq2, an R package for exploring AIRR-Seq data, was used to implement the custom analyses. A handful of samples that yielded fewer than 5000 total TRB sequences were excluded, so that more than 150 HIV repertoires were analyzed. Among the roughly 200 retained HIV repertoires, about 57 were collected before ART initiation and around 130 after ART initiation. Each repertoire was downsampled to 5000 TRB nucleotide sequences, and summary statistics were averaged across 100 downsampling iterations. Only TRB sequences with CDR3 regions of at least seven amino acids were retained for analysis. Diversity was measured with a Shannon entropy-derived clonality score and the Gini coefficient. In the repertoire networks, any two of the top 5000 CDR3 amino acid sequences were connected whenever the two sequences differed by an edit distance of one. For TRB CDR3 amino acid sequences, GLIPH2 was used to predict antigen specificity groups and MHC restriction. CDR3 amino acid sequences were matched against VDJdb and McPAS-TCR to flag known CMV, EBV, HIV or tissue antigen associations. Pre-ART, post-ART and control groups were compared with Wilcoxon signed-rank tests and Holm-Bonferroni correction. TCRdb carries this immuneACCESS record with in-frame sequences only. Its versions omit some clonotypes, under half of them owing to an unresolved V gene in the studies checked, with the rest unexplained. V, J and clone size are those of that table, while D and trimming were read from the DNA. The sample table contains 11,000 to 15,000 clones; only one count was recorded for roughly 87% of them. About 9.9% of the sample comes from the top ten.

Sequenced material: unsorted PBMCs, taken 6.2 years after starting antiretroviral therapy. This chain is built from TRBV28 and TRBJ1-4, and TRBD1 matches 9 of the central bases. The receptor comes from a man in his forties with HIV. The nucleotides read TGTGCCAGCAGTTTACTAACAGGGGGCCCTAATGAAAAACTGTTTTTT. The translation is CASSLLTGGPNEKLFF.